This T cell receptor beta chain was found in a study of T-cell memory formation after mild COVID-19. This CDR3 has 15 residues. Per the germline V gene, CDR1 is KGHSH and CDR2 is LQKENI. Trimming shortened V by 6 bases and J by 9 bases, and 23 bases separated the two germline ends. This clonotype was seen a handful of times. TCRdb used MiXCR to reprocess the 5' RACE reads, holding one entry per CDR3 protein. The sample lists roughly 410,000 distinct CDR3 sequences, more than 20% seen once, with 7% to 9.5% in the top ten. The sample taken for sequencing was PBMCs or a T cell subset sorted from them (not recorded which). The clonotype was recovered from an adult woman who had mild COVID-19 (a few samples of this study predate the infection). Cell type and time point are not known. V is TRBV18 and J is TRBJ2-5; D may be TRBD2 (6 bases). The CDR3 spells CASSSYGTDRRSQYF. Here the CDR3 DNA reads TGTGCCAGCTCTTCCTACGGGACTGACCGTAGGTCCCAGTACTTC.